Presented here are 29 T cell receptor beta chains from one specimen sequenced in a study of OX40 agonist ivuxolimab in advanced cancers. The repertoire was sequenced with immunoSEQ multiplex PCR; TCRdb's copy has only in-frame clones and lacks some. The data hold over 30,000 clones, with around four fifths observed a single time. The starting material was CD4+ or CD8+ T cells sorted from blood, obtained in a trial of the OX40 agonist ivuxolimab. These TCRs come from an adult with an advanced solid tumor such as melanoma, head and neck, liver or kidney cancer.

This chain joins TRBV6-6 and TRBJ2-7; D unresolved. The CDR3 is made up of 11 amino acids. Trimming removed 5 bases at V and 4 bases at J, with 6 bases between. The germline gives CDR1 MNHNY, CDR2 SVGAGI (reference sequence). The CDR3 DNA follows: TGTGCCAGCAGTAACCATTACGAGCAGTACTTC. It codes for CASSNHYEQYF.

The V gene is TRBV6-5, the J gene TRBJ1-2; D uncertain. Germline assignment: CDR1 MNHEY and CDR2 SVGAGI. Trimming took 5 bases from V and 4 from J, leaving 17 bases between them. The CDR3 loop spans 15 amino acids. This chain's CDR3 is CASSPTPYGSYGYTF. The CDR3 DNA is TGTGCCAGCAGTCCTACCCCCTATGGGTCCTATGGCTACACCTTC.

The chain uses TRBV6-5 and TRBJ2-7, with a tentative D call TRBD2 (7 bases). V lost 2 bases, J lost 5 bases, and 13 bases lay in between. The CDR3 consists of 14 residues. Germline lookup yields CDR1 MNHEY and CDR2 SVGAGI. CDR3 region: CASSYGGGRNEQYF. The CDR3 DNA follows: TGTGCCAGCAGTTACGGGGGGGGGCGAAACGAGCAGTACTTC.

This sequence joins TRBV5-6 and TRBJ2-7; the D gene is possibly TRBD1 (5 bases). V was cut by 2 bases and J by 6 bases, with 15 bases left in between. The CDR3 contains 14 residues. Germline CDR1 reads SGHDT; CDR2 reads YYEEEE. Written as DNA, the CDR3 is TGTGCCAGCAGCTTAGGCCAGGGCAACCGCGAGCAGTACTTC. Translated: CASSLGQGNREQYF.

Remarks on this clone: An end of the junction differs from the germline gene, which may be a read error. The CDR3 DNA is TGTGCCGGTAGTATCGTGATTGGGTACTACGAGCAGTACTTC. It yields the protein CAGSIVIGYYEQYF. The genes are TRBV19 and TRBJ2-7, with D hard to call. Germline lookup yields CDR1 LNHDA and CDR2 SQIVND (reference sequence). CDR3 length: 14 residues.

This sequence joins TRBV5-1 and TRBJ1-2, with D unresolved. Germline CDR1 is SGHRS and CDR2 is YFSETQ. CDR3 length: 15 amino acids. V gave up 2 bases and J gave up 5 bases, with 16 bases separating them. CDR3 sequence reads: CASSFGLPDSYGYTF. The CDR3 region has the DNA TGCGCCAGCAGCTTCGGACTTCCGGATTCATATGGCTACACCTTC.

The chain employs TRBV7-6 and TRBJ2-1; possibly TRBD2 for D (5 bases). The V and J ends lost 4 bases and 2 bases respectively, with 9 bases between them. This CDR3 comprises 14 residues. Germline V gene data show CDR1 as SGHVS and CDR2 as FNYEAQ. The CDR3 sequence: CASSSGLTYNEQFF. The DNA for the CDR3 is TGTGCCAGCAGCTCAGGACTGACCTACAATGAGCAGTTCTTC.

CDR3 coding DNA: TGTGCCAGTAGAGGGTTCGTGAGCTCCTACAATGAGCAGTTCTTC. This codes for CASRGFVSSYNEQFF. This rearrangement joins TRBV19 to TRBJ2-1, with no clear D. There are 15 residues in the CDR3. Germline-derived CDR1 and CDR2 are LNHDA and SQIVND (reference sequence). The V end lost 6 bases, the J end lost 0 bases, and 12 bases lay between the germline ends.

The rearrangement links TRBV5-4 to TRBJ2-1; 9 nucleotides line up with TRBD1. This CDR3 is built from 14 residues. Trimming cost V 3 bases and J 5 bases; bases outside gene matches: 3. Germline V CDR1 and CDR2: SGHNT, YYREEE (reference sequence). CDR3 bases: TGTGCCAGCAGCTGGGACAGGGACCACAATGAGCAGTTCTTC. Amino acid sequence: CASSWDRDHNEQFF.

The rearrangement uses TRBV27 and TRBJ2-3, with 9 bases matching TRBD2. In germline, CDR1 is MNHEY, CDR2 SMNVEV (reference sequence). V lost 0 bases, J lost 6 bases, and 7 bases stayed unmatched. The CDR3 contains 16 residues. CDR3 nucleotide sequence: TGTGCCAGCAGTTTATCGGGCGGGGGGGCCGGTGATACGCAGTATTTT. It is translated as CASSLSGGGAGDTQYF.

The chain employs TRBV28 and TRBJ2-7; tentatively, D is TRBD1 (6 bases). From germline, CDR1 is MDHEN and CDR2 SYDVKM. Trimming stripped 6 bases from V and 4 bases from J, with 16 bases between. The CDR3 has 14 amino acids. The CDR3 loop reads CASSPPTGLYEQYF. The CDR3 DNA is TGTGCCAGCAGCCCTCCGACAGGTTTATACGAGCAGTACTTC.

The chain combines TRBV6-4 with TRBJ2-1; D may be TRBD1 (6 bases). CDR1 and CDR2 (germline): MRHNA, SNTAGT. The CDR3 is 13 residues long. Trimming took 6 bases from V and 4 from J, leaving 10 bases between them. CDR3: CASRDSTYNEQFF. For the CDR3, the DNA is TGTGCCAGCAGGGACAGTACATACAATGAGCAGTTCTTC.

The CDR3 sequence: CASSSRDRGYEQFF. The CDR3 DNA reads TGTGCCAGCAGCTCCCGGGACAGAGGTTATGAGCAGTTCTTC. V and J are TRBV13 and TRBJ2-1; 7 bases agree with TRBD1. Trimming removed 4 bases from V and 8 bases from J; junction bases left unmatched: 8. The CDR3 sequence is 14 residues long. Germline V gives CDR1 PRHDT, CDR2 FYEKMQ (reference sequence).

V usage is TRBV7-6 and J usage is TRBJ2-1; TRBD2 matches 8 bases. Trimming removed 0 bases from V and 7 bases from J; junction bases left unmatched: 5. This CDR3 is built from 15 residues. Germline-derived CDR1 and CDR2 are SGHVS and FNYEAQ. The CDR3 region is CASSLAAGVQNEQFF. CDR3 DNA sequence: TGTGCCAGCAGCTTAGCAGCGGGAGTTCAGAATGAGCAGTTCTTC.

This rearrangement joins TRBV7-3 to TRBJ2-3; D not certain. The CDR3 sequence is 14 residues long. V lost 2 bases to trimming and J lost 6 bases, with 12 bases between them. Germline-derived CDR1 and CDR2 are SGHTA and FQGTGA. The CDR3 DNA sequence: TGTGCCAGCAGCTTAGCTGGTAGATGGGATACGCAGTATTTT. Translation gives CASSLAGRWDTQYF. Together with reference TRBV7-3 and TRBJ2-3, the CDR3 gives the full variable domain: GAGVSQTPSNKVTEKGKYVELRCDPISGHTALYWYRQSLGQGPEFLIYFQGTGAADDSGLPNDRFFAVRPEGSVSTLKIQRTERGDSAVYLCASSLAGRWDTQYFGPGTRLTVL.

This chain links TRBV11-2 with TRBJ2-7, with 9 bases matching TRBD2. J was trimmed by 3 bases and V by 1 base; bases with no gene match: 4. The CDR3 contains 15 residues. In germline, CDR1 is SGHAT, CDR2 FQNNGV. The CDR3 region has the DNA TGTGCCAGCAGCTTAGGATTTAGCGGGAGCTACGAGCAGTACTTC. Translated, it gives CASSLGFSGSYEQYF.

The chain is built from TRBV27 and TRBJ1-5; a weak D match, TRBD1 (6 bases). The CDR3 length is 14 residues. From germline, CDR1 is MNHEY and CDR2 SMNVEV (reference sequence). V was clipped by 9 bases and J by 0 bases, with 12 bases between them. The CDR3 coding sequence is TGTGCCAGGGTGCAACAGGGTAGCAATCAGCCCCAGCATTTT. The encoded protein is CARVQQGSNQPQHF.

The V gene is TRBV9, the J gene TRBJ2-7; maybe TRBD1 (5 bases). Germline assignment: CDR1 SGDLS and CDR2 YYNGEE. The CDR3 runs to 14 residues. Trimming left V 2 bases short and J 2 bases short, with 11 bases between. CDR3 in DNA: TGTGCCAGCAGCGTGAGACAGTCCCCCTACGAGCAGTACTTC. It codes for CASSVRQSPYEQYF.

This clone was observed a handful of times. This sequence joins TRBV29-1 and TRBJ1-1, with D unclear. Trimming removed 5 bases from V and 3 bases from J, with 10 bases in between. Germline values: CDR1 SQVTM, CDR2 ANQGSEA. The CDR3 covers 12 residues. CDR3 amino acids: CSVIGRDTEAFF. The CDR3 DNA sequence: TGCAGCGTTATAGGTAGGGACACTGAAGCTTTCTTT. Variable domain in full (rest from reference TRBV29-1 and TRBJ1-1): SAVISQKPSRDICQRGTSLTIQCQVDSQVTMMFWYRQQPGQSLTLIATANQGSEATYESGFVIDKFPISRPNLTFSTLTVSNMSPEDSSIYLCSVIGRDTEAFFGQGTRLTVV.

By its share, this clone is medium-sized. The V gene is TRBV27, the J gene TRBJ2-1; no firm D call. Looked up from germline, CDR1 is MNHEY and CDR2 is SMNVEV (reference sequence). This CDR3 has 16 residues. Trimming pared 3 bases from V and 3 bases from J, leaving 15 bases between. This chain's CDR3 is CASSFTASSFYNEQFF. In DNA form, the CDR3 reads TGTGCCAGCAGTTTTACGGCAAGTAGCTTCTACAATGAGCAGTTCTTC.

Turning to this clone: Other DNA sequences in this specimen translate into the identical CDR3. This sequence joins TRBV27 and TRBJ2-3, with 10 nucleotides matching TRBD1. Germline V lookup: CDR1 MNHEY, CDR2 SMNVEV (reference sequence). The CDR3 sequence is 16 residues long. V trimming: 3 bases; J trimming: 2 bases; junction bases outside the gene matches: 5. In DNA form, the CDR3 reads TGTGCCAGCAGTTTTCTGGGACAGGGGCCCACAGATACGCAGTATTTT. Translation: CASSFLGQGPTDTQYF.

The CDR3 region is CASSPTGGGTTEAFF. CDR3 DNA sequence: TGTGCCAGCAGCCCAACGGGTGGGGGCACCACTGAAGCTTTCTTT. The V and J genes are TRBV7-3 and TRBJ1-1; TRBD1 is a possible D gene (6 bases). Germline CDR1 SGHTA, CDR2 FQGTGA. V was clipped by 5 bases and J by 4 bases, with 17 bases between them. This CDR3 has 15 residues.

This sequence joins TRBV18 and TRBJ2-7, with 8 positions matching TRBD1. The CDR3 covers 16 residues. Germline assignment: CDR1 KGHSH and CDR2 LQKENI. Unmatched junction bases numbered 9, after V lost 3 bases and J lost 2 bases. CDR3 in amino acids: CASSPPDGQGPYEQYF. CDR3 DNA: TGTGCCAGCTCACCCCCGGATGGACAGGGCCCCTACGAGCAGTACTTC.

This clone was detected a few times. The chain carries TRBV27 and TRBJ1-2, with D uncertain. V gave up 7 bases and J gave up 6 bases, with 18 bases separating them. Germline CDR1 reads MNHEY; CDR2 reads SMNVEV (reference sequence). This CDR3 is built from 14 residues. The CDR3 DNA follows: TGTGCCAGCACCGTTATCGGAGGGAGGCATGGCTACACCTTC. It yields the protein CASTVIGGRHGYTF.

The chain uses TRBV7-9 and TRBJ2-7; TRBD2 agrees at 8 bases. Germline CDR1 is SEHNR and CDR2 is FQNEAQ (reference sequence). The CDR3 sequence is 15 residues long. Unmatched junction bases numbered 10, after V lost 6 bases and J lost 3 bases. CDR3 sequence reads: CASSPAGAGGYEQYF. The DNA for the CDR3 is TGTGCCAGCAGTCCAGCGGGGGCGGGAGGCTACGAGCAGTACTTC. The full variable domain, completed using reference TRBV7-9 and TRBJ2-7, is DTGVSQNPRHKITKRGQNVTFRCDPISEHNRLYWYRQTLGQGPEFLTYFQNEAQLEKSRLLSDRFSAERPKGSFSTLEIQRTEQGDSAMYLCASSPAGAGGYEQYFGPGTRLTVT.

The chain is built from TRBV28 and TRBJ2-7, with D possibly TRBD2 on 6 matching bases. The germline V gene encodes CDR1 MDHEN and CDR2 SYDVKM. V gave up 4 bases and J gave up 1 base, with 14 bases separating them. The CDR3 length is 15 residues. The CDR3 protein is CASSWGVDGSYEQYF. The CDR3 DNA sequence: TGTGCCAGCAGTTGGGGGGTAGACGGTTCCTACGAGCAGTACTTC.

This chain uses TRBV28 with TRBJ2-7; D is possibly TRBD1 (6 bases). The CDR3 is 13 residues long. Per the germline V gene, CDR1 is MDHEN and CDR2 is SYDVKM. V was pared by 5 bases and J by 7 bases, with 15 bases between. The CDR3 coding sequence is TGTGCCAGCAGTGGGGGCCTGGCGAGGGAGCAGTACTTC. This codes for CASSGGLAREQYF.

CDR3 residues: CASSVSSGELFF. The CDR3 nucleotides read TGTGCCAGCAGCGTTAGTTCCGGGGAGCTGTTTTTT. V gene TRBV9 combines with J gene TRBJ2-2, with D hard to call. The germline gives CDR1 SGDLS, CDR2 YYNGEE. The CDR3 extends over 12 amino acids. Trimming pared 2 bases from V and 6 bases from J, leaving 5 bases between.

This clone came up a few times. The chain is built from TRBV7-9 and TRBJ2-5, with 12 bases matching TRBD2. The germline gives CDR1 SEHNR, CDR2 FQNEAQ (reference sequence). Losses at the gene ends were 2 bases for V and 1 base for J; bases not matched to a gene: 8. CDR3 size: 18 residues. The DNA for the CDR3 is TGTGCCAGCAGCTTACCTGGACTAGCGGGAAGCACCCAAGAGACCCAGTACTTC. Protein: CASSLPGLAGSTQETQYF. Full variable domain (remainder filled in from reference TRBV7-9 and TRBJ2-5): DTGVSQNPRHKITKRGQNVTFRCDPISEHNRLYWYRQTLGQGPEFLTYFQNEAQLEKSRLLSDRFSAERPKGSFSTLEIQRTEQGDSAMYLCASSLPGLAGSTQETQYFGPGTRLLVL.